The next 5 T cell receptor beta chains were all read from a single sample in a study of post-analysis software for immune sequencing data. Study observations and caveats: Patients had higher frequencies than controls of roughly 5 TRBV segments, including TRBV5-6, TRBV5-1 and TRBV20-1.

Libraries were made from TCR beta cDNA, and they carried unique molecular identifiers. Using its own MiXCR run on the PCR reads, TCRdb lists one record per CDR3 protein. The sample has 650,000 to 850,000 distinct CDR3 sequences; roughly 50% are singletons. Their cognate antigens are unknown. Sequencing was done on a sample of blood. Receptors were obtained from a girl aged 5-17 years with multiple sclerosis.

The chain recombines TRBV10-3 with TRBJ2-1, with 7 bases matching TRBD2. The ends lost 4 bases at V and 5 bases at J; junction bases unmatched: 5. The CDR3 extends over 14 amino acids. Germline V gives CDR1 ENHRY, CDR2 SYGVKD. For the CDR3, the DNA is TGTGCCATCAGTGTCCGGACTAGGGACAATGAGCAGTTCTTC. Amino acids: CAISVRTRDNEQFF.

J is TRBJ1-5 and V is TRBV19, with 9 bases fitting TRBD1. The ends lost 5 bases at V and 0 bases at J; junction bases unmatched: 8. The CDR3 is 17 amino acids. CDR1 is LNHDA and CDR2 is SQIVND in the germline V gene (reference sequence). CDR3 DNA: TGTGCCAGTAGTCCCGGGACAGGGAAAGGTAGCAATCAGCCCCAGCATTTT. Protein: CASSPGTGKGSNQPQHF.

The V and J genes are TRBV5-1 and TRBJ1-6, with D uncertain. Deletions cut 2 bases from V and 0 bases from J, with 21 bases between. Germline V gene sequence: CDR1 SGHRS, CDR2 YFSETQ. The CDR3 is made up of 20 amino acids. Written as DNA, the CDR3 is TGCGCCAGCAGCTTACTCGATCGGGATTCCCCGAGCTCCTATAATTCACCCCTCCACTTT. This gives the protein CASSLLDRDSPSSYNSPLHF.

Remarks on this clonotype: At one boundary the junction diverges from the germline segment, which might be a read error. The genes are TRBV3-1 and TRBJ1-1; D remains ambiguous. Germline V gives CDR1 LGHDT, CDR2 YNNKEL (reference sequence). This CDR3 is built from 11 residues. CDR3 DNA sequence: TGTGCCGGCAGCTGGAACACTGAAGCTTTCTTT. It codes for CAGSWNTEAFF.

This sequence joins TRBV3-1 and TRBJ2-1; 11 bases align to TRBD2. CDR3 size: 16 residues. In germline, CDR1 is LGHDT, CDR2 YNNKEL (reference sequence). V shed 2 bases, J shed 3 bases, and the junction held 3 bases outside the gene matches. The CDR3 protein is CASSQLTSGGYNEQFF. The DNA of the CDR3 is TGTGCCAGCAGCCAATTAACTAGCGGGGGCTACAATGAGCAGTTCTTC.